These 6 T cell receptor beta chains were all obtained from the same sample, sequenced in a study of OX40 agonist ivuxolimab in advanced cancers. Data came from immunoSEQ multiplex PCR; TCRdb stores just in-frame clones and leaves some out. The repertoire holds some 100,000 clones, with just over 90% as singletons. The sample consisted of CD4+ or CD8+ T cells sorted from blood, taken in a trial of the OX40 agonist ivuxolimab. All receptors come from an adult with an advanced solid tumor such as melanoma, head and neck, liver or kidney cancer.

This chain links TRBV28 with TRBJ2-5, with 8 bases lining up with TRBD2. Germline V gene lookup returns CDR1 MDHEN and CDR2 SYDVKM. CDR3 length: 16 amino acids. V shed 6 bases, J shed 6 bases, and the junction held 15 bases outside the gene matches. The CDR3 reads CASRPLRGGVVQTQYF. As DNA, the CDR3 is TGTGCCAGCAGGCCCTTACGGGGGGGAGTTGTGCAGACCCAGTACTTC.

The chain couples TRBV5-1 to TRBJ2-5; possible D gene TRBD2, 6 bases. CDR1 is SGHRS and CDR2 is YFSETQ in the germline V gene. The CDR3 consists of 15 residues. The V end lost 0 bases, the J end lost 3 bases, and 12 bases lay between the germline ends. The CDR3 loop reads CASSLGGSGKETQYF. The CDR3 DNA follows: TGCGCCAGCAGCTTGGGGGGTAGCGGAAAAGAGACCCAGTACTTC.

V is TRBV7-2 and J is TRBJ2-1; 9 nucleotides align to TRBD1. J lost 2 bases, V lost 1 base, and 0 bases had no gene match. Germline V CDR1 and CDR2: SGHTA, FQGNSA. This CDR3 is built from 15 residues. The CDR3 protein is CASSLGQGAYNEQFF. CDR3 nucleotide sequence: TGTGCCAGCAGCTTAGGACAGGGGGCCTACAATGAGCAGTTCTTC.

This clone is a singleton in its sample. As DNA, the CDR3 is TGTGCCAGTAGTCACCGGGACAGGAATTCACCCCTCCACTTT. This sequence encodes CASSHRDRNSPLHF. The chain joins TRBV19 to TRBJ1-6, with 8 bases matching TRBD1. Germline V gene lookup returns CDR1 LNHDA and CDR2 SQIVND (reference sequence). J gave up 7 bases and V 5 bases, and 4 bases lay outside the gene matches. There are 14 residues in the CDR3.

CDR3 protein: CASRLGGSGANVLTF. DNA of the CDR3: TGTGCCAGCAGACTCGGTGGCTCTGGGGCCAACGTCCTGACTTTC. This rearrangement joins TRBV28 to TRBJ2-6; D not resolved. This CDR3 is 15 amino acids long. Germline V lookup: CDR1 MDHEN, CDR2 SYDVKM. V lost 6 bases and J 0 bases, leaving 9 bases between the germline ends. The full variable domain, its missing parts supplied by reference TRBV28 and TRBJ2-6, is DVKVTQSSRYLVKRTGEKVFLECVQDMDHENMFWYRQDPGLGLRLIYFSYDVKMKEKGDIPEGYSVSREKKERFSLILESASTNQTSMYLCASRLGGSGANVLTFGAGSRLTVL.

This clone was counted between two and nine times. The CDR3 sequence: CASGRKGYEQYF. The CDR3 DNA reads TGTGCCAGCGGCCGAAAGGGTTACGAGCAGTACTTC. The rearrangement links TRBV28 to TRBJ2-7; no clear D gene. The CDR3 loop spans 12 amino acids. The germline V gene has CDR1 MDHEN and CDR2 SYDVKM. Trimming took off 8 bases at V and 4 bases at J, with 12 bases between the two ends.